Presented here are 9 T cell receptor beta chains from one specimen sequenced in a study of patients with pleural tuberculosis. TCRdb re-analysed the reads in MiXCR, keeping a single row per CDR3 protein. This sample has around 30,000 distinct CDR3 sequences, with 18% found just once. Source material: peripheral blood. The receptors come from a human donor with pleural tuberculosis.

Of note for this clonotype: A much larger clone sits a single nucleotide away, making a read error possible. The V and J genes are TRBV29-1 and TRBJ2-7; D might be TRBD2 (5 bases). Germline V CDR1 and CDR2: SQVTM, ANQGSEA. This CDR3 has 15 amino acids. V was shortened by 4 bases and J by 0 bases, with 16 bases between the two germline ends. CDR3 protein: CSVASGSASSYEQYF. CDR3 coding DNA: TGCAGCGTTGCATCGGGTAGCGCTAGCTCCTACGAGCAGTACTTC.

This clonotype was seen repeatedly, ten times or more. The rearrangement joins TRBV6-1 to TRBJ1-5; TRBD1 is a possible D gene (5 bases). V lost 5 bases and J lost 0, with 14 bases in between. Germline-derived CDR1 and CDR2 are MNHNS and SASEGT. The CDR3 spans 16 residues. The CDR3 coding sequence is TGTGCCAGCAGTCTTATTGGGGGGTCTAGCAATCAGCCCCAGCATTTT. Its protein is CASSLIGGSSNQPQHF.

The chain employs TRBV6-2 or TRBV6-3 and TRBJ2-7; 14 positions agree with TRBD2. V was clipped by 2 bases and J by 4 bases; unmatched bases: 7. Germline CDR1 MNHEY, CDR2 SVGEGT. The CDR3 runs 17 residues. In nucleotides, the CDR3 is TGTGCCAGCAGTTACCGCGGGACTAGCGGGAGTCGGTACGAGCAGTACTTC. Amino acid sequence: CASSYRGTSGSRYEQYF.

This clonotype was observed many times. This rearrangement joins TRBV7-6 to TRBJ1-1; no clear D. CDR1 is SGHVS and CDR2 is FNYEAQ in the germline V gene. Trimming removed 5 bases from V and 1 base from J, with 8 bases in between. The CDR3 runs 13 residues. The CDR3 DNA reads TGTGCCAGCAGCCCGATGGGGAACACTGAAGCTTTCTTT. Its protein product is CASSPMGNTEAFF.

This clonotype was counted at least ten times. This sequence joins TRBV2 and TRBJ2-7; D perhaps matches TRBD1 (6 bases). From germline, CDR1 is SNHLY and CDR2 FYNNEI. The CDR3 length is 13 residues. V lost 8 bases and J lost 2, with 13 bases in between. The CDR3 region has the DNA TGTGCCAGCCGACAGGAAGACCCCTACGAGCAGTACTTC. Translation gives CASRQEDPYEQYF.

This clonotype showed up many times. This CDR3 is CASSLSGTRRATQYF. In nucleotides, the CDR3 is TGTGCCAGCAGCTTATCCGGGACTAGGAGGGCGACCCAGTACTTC. The J gene is TRBJ2-5, the V gene TRBV7-2; 8 bases are a match to TRBD2. Germline V gene sequence: CDR1 SGHTA, CDR2 FQGNSA. The V segment lost 2 bases and the J segment 7 bases; nucleotides outside the gene matches: 9. The CDR3 is 15 amino acids. The full variable domain, its missing parts supplied by reference TRBV7-2 and TRBJ2-5, is GAGVSQSPSNKVTEKGKDVELRCDPISGHTALYWYRQSLGQGLEFLIYFQGNSAPDKSGLPSDRFSAERTGGSVSTLTIQRTQQEDSAVYLCASSLSGTRRATQYFGPGTRLLVL.

Sample share makes this clonotype medium-sized. The V and J genes are TRBV27 and TRBJ2-4; D is possibly TRBD1 (7 bases). Trimming removed 6 bases at V and 2 bases at J, with 14 bases between. This CDR3 has 15 amino acids. Per germline, CDR1 MNHEY and CDR2 SMNVEV (reference sequence). CDR3 sequence: CASRPGGTSKNIQYF. The CDR3 region has the DNA TGTGCCAGCAGACCAGGGGGGACCTCCAAAAACATTCAGTACTTC.

This clonotype was seen many times. The V call is TRBV25-1, the J call TRBJ2-1, with TRBD1 identical over 7 bases. The V segment lost 5 bases and the J segment 6 bases; nucleotides outside the gene matches: 13. Germline-derived CDR1 and CDR2 are MGHDK and SYGVNS. This CDR3 is 16 amino acids long. The CDR3 DNA reads as TGTGCCAGCAGTCCTCCTCCCCGGGGACAGCGCAATGAGCAGTTCTTC. Translating gives CASSPPPRGQRNEQFF.

The chain couples TRBV2 to TRBJ1-1; 7 bases are a match to TRBD1. Losses at the gene ends were 2 bases for V and 7 bases for J; bases not matched to a gene: 10. This CDR3 spans 15 amino acids. Germline V lookup: CDR1 SNHLY, CDR2 FYNNEI. In DNA form, the CDR3 reads TGTGCCAGCAGTGAATACGGGACAGTGAATATTGAAGCTTTCTTT. It encodes CASSEYGTVNIEAFF.